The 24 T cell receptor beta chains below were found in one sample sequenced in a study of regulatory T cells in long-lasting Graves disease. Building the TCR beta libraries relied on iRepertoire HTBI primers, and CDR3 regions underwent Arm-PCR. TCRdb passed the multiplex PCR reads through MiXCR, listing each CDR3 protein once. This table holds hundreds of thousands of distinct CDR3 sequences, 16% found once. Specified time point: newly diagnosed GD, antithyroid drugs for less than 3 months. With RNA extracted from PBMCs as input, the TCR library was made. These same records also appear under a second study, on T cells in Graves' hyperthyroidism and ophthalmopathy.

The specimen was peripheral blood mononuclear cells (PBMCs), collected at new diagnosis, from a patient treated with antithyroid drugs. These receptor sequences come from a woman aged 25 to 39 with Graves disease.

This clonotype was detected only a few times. In DNA, the CDR3 is TGTGCCAGCAGCCAACCTAGGGACGAGCAGTACTTC. Its translation is CASSQPRDEQYF. The chain links TRBV3-1 to TRBJ2-7, with D unresolved. The CDR3 runs to 12 residues. Trimming took 2 bases from V and 5 from J, leaving 7 bases between them. The germline V gene has CDR1 LGHDT and CDR2 YNNKEL (reference sequence).

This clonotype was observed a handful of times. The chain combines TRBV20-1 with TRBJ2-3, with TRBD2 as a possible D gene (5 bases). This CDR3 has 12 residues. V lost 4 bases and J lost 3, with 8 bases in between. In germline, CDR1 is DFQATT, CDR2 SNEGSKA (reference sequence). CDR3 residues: CSAIRGTDTQYF. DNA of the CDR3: TGCAGTGCTATTCGAGGGACAGATACGCAGTATTTT.

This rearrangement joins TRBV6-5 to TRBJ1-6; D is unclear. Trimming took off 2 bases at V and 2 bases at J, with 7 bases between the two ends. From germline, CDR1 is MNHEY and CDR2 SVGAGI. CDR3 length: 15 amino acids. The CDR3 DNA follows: TGTGCCAGCAGTTACGGTCAGGCCTATAATTCACCCCTCCACTTT. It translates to CASSYGQAYNSPLHF.

The DNA of the CDR3 is TGCAGTGCTCCGCAGGGGGCTGGAAACACCATATATTTT. Protein sequence: CSAPQGAGNTIYF. This chain links TRBV20-1 with TRBJ1-3, with 7 bases identical to TRBD1. Trimming cost V 5 bases and J 2 bases; bases outside gene matches: 3. This CDR3 has 13 amino acids. The germline gives CDR1 DFQATT, CDR2 SNEGSKA (reference sequence).

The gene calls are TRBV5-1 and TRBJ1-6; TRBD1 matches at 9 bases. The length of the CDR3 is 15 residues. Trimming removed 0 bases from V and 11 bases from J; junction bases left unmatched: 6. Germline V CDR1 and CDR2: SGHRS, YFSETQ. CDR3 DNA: TGCGCCAGCAGCTTGGGTGGACAGGGGATCGCACCCCTCCACTTT. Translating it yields CASSLGGQGIAPLHF.

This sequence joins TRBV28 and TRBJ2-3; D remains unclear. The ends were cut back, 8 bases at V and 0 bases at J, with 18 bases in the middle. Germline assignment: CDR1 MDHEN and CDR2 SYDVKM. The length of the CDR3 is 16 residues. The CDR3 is CASPPRVPTSTDTQYF. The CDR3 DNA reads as TGTGCCAGCCCCCCAAGGGTGCCTACTAGCACAGATACGCAGTATTTT.

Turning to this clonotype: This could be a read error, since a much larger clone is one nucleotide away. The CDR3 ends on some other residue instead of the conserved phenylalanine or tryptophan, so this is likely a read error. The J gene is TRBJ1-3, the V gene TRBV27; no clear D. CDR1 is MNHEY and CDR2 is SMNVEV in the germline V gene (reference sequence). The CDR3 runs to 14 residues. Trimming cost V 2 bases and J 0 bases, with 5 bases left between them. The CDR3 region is CASSLAGSGNTIYL. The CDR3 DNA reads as TGTGCCAGCAGTTTAGCTGGCTCTGGAAACACCATATATCTT.

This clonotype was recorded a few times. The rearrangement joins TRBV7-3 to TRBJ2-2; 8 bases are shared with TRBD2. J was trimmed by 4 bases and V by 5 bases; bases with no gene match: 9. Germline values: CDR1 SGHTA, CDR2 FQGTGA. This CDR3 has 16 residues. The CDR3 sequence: CASSAFGLASTGELFF. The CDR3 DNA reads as TGTGCCAGCAGCGCATTTGGACTAGCTAGCACCGGGGAGCTGTTTTTT.

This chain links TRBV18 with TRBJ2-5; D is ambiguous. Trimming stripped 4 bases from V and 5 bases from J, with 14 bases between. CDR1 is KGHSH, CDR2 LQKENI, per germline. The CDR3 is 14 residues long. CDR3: CASSQPPGLETQYF. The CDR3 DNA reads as TGTGCCAGCTCACAACCCCCGGGTTTGGAGACCCAGTACTTC.

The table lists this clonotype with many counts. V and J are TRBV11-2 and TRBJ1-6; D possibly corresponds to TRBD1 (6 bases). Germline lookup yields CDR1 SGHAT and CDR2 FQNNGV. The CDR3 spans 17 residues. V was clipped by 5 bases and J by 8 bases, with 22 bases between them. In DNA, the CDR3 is TGTGCCAGCAGCGCCGGACTGGGCGGGGGCCATTATTCACCCCTCCACTTT. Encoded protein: CASSAGLGGGHYSPLHF. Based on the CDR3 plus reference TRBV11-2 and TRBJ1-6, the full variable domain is EAGVAQSPRYKIIEKRQSVAFWCNPISGHATLYWYQQILGQGPKLLIQFQNNGVVDDSQLPKDRFSAERLKGVDSTLKIQPAKLEDSAVYLCASSAGLGGGHYSPLHFGNGTRLTVT.

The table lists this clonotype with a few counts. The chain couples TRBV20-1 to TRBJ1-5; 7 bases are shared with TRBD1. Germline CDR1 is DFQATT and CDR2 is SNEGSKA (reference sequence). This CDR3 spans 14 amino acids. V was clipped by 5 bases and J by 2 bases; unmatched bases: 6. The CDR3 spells CSAPDRVGNQPQHF. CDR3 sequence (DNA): TGCAGTGCTCCCGACAGGGTCGGCAATCAGCCCCAGCATTTT.

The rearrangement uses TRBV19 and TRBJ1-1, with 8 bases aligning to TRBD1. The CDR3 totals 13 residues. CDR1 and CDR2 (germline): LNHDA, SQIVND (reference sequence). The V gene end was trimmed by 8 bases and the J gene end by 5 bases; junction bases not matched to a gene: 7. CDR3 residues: CASGAGGGTEAFF. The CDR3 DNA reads TGTGCCAGTGGAGCAGGGGGCGGAACTGAAGCTTTCTTT.

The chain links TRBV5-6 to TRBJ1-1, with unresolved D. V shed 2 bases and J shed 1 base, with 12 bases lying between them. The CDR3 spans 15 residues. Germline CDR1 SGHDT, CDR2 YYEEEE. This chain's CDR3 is CASSFRRDWNTEAFF. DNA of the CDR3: TGTGCCAGCAGCTTTAGGAGGGATTGGAACACTGAAGCTTTCTTT.

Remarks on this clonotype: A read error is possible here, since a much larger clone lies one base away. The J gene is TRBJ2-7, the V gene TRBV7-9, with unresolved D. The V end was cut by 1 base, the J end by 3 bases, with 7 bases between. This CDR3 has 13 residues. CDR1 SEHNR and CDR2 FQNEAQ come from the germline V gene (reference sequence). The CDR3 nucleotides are TGTGCCAGCAGCTTAGAGGAAGGCTACGAGCAGTACTTC. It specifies CASSLEEGYEQYF.

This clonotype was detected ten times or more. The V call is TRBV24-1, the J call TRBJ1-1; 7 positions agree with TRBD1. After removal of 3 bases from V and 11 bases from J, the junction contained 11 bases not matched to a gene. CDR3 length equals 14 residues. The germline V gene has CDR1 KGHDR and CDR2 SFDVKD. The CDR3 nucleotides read TGTGCCACCAGTGATAGGGGACAGTCAGTGGGCGCTTTCTTT. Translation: CATSDRGQSVGAFF.

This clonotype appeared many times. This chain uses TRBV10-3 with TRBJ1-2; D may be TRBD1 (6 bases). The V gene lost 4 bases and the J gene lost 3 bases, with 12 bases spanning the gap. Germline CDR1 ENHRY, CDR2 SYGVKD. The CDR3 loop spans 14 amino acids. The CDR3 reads CAISVQGGDYGYTF. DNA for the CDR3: TGTGCCATCAGTGTACAGGGAGGGGACTATGGCTACACCTTC.

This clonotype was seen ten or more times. The CDR3 DNA reads as TGTGCCACCCTAATGCTAGCCCCAAGCTACGAGCAGTACTTC. This sequence encodes CATLMLAPSYEQYF. The genes are TRBV28 and TRBJ2-7, with D perhaps matching TRBD2 (5 bases). V was shortened by 10 bases and J by 3 bases, with 19 bases between the two germline ends. Germline assignment: CDR1 MDHEN and CDR2 SYDVKM. The CDR3 consists of 14 residues.

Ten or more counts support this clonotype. The CDR3 loop is CASSPLTGDTQYF. The CDR3 DNA follows: TGTGCCAGCAGTCCCCTCACTGGGGATACGCAGTATTTT. The chain has TRBV28 and TRBJ2-3; D remains ambiguous. This CDR3 has 13 amino acids. Trimming took off 5 bases at V and 6 bases at J, with 12 bases between the two ends. CDR1 is MDHEN and CDR2 is SYDVKM in the germline V gene.

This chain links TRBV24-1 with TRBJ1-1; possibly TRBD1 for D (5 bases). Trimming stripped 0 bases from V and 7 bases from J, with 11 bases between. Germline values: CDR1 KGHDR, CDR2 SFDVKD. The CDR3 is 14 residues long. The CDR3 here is CATSDLGGEDEAFF. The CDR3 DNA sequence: TGTGCCACCAGTGATTTGGGGGGTGAGGATGAAGCTTTCTTT.

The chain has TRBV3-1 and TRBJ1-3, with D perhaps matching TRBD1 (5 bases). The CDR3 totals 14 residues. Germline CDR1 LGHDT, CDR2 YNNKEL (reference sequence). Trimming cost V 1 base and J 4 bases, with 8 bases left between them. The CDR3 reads CASSQGWTGNTIYF. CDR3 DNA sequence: TGTGCCAGCAGCCAAGGATGGACAGGAAACACCATATATTTT.

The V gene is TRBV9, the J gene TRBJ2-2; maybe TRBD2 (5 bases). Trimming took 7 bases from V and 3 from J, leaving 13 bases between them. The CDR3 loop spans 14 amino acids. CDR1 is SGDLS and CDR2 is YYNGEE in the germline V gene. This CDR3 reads CASGGRGDTGELFF. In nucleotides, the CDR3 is TGTGCCAGCGGTGGGAGAGGCGACACCGGGGAGCTGTTTTTT.

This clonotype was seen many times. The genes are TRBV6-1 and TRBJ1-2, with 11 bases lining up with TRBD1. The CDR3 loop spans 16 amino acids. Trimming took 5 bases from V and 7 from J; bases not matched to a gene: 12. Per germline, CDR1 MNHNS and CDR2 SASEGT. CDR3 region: CASSTGTGGARGGYTF. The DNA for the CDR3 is TGTGCCAGCAGTACCGGGACAGGGGGAGCACGTGGTGGCTACACCTTC.

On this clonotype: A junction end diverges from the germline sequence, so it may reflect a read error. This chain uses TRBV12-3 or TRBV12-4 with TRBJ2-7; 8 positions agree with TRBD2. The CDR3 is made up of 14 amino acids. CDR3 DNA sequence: TGTGCCAGCAGTCGTACTAGCGGAAGATTCTACGAGCAGTTC. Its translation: CASSRTSGRFYEQF.

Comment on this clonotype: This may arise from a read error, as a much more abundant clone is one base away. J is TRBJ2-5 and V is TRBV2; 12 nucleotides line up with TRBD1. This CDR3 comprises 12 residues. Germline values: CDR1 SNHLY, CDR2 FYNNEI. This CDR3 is CGTGGGQETQYF. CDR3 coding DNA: TGCGGGACAGGGGGCGGGCAAGAGACCCAGTACTTC.